In its sample, the clone carrying this T cell receptor beta chain was seen a few times. What it binds is unknown. The CDR3 consists of 17 residues. Germline lookup yields CDR1 SEHNR and CDR2 FQNEAQ (reference sequence). V lost 0 bases, J lost 4 bases, and 16 bases lay in between. The TCRbeta library was prepared with unique molecular identifiers. TCRdb fed the PCR reads into MiXCR, producing one record per CDR3 protein. The sample lists approximately 800,000 distinct CDR3 sequences, about 16% occurring once. The record originates from a study of T-cell reconstitution after alpha-beta-depleted transplantation in children. Overall study results and limits: Recipient T cells and thymic progenitors that survived were the source of the high TCRbeta diversity seen at day 60 in some patients. Several hundred graft clones that had expanded were reportedly the source of alpha-beta T cells about two months after transplant. T-cell counts and diversity were attributed mostly to newly produced T cells one year after transplant.

J is TRBJ2-1 and V is TRBV7-9; no clear D gene. Sequencing used PBMCs, mostly from graft donor cells, obtained 360 days after TCRalphabeta/CD19-depleted stem cell transplant. The TCR comes from a male patient aged 10 to 17 who had a stem cell transplant for acute lymphoblastic leukemia, so the T cells may come from the graft donor. In nucleotides, the CDR3 is TGTGCCAGCAGCTTAGCACGAGCTAGGATTGGGTACAATGAGCAGTTCTTC. It yields the protein CASSLARARIGYNEQFF.